What follows are 28 T cell receptor beta chains derived from one specimen sequenced in a study of response to subunit inactivated influenza vaccine. From the RT-PCR reads, TCRdb called clonotypes with MiXCR, one entry per CDR3 protein. The top ten hold approximately 12% of the sample, which has about half a million distinct CDR3 sequences, around 9.9% seen once. Sequenced here: PBMCs from blood, sampled 45 days after vaccination. The receptors were gathered from a man between 50 and 59 years old who received an inactivated influenza vaccine.

This clonotype has ten or more counts. The V and J genes are TRBV12-3 or TRBV12-4 and TRBJ1-2; possible D gene TRBD1, 5 bases. The CDR3 loop spans 13 amino acids. Trimming took off 7 bases at V and 8 bases at J, with 17 bases between the two ends. The CDR3 loop is CASMQGGFGGYTF. The CDR3 nucleotides are TGTGCCAGCATGCAGGGAGGATTTGGGGGCTACACCTTC.

J is TRBJ2-1 and V is TRBV6-2 or TRBV6-3, with 7 nucleotides matching TRBD2. This CDR3 contains 16 residues. J was trimmed by 10 bases and V by 0 bases; bases with no gene match: 12. Germline values: CDR1 MNHEY, CDR2 SVGEGT. The CDR3 DNA is TGTGCCAGCAGTTACTCGAAAGCGGGGACGGAAACGGAGCAGTTCTTC. Encoded protein: CASSYSKAGTETEQFF.

The chain uses TRBV7-2 and TRBJ2-7; either TRBD1 or TRBD2 may fit D (6 bases each). CDR1 is SGHTA and CDR2 is FQGNSA in the germline V gene. The V gene lost 1 base and the J gene lost 6 bases, with 13 bases spanning the gap. This CDR3 has 14 amino acids. CDR3 nucleotide sequence: TGTGCCAGCAGCTTAGGCCCAGGGGAGGTCGAGCAGTACTTC. It translates to CASSLGPGEVEQYF.

This clonotype was observed many times. The V gene is TRBV29-1, the J gene TRBJ2-1, with D possibly TRBD2 on 6 matching bases. CDR3 length: 12 residues. Trimming stripped 4 bases from V and 10 bases from J, with 14 bases between. Germline values: CDR1 SQVTM, CDR2 ANQGSEA. For the CDR3, the DNA is TGCAGCGTTGTGGGGGGAAAGGGCGAGCAGTTCTTC. Protein sequence: CSVVGGKGEQFF.

There are many counts of this clonotype. This chain joins TRBV5-4 and TRBJ2-3; D is possibly TRBD1 (6 bases). This CDR3 region has 16 residues. The V and J ends lost 0 bases and 4 bases respectively, with 15 bases between them. Germline V CDR1 and CDR2: SGHNT, YYREEE (reference sequence). Written as DNA, the CDR3 is TGTGCCAGCAGCTTGGTGGGGCGGACAGCCTCAGATACGCAGTATTTT. It translates to CASSLVGRTASDTQYF.

This clonotype showed up many times. The chain employs TRBV12-3 or TRBV12-4 and TRBJ1-1; D is perhaps TRBD1 (5 bases). V dropped 2 bases and J dropped 3 bases, with 10 bases sitting between them. The CDR3 runs 14 residues. DNA for the CDR3: TGTGCCAGCAGTTTAAATCCAGGGTACACTGAAGCTTTCTTT. Its translation: CASSLNPGYTEAFF.

The V call is TRBV4-3, the J call TRBJ2-2, with TRBD1 matching over 8 bases. Germline CDR1 LGHNA, CDR2 YSLEER. The CDR3 sequence is 17 residues long. V dropped 1 base and J dropped 5; count of bases not matched to a gene: 9. In DNA, the CDR3 is TGCGCCAGCAGCCAAGCTCCCAACCGACAGGGGACCGGGGAGCTGTTTTTT. Translating gives CASSQAPNRQGTGELFF.

This clonotype was counted a few times. The chain has TRBV19 and TRBJ1-5; no firm D call. The germline CDR1 and CDR2 sequences are LNHDA and SQIVND (reference sequence). The CDR3 consists of 12 residues. V was pared by 6 bases and J by 9 bases, with 12 bases between. The CDR3 loop reads CASSPNNAPQHF. The DNA of the CDR3 is TGTGCCAGTAGCCCAAACAATGCGCCCCAGCATTTT.

The table lists this clonotype with a few counts. The germline gene is not matched at one end of the junction; a read error may be the cause. CDR3 DNA: TGTGCCATCAGTAGAGGGTTGGAGGGCTCCTCCGAGCAGTACTTC. This encodes CAISRGLEGSSEQYF. This chain connects TRBV10-3 to TRBJ2-7; D may be TRBD2 (6 bases). There are 15 residues in the CDR3. Germline V gene data show CDR1 as ENHRY and CDR2 as SYGVKD.

This clonotype was found many times. This chain connects TRBV20-1 to TRBJ2-5; no reliable D call. The CDR3 is 14 residues long. In germline, CDR1 is DFQATT, CDR2 SNEGSKA (reference sequence). V lost 6 bases to trimming and J lost 2 bases, with 16 bases between them. CDR3 sequence (DNA): TGCAGTGCCTCCTCGTCGAAAGGGCAAGAGACCCAGTACTTC. Translation: CSASSSKGQETQYF.

This clonotype has ten or more counts. The chain recombines TRBV27 with TRBJ2-1; a possible D gene is TRBD1 (5 bases). V lost 3 bases to trimming and J lost 9 bases, with 12 bases between them. The CDR3 runs 13 residues. The germline gives CDR1 MNHEY, CDR2 SMNVEV (reference sequence). The CDR3 sequence: CASSFPGPSEQFF. The CDR3 DNA reads TGTGCCAGCAGTTTCCCAGGGCCGAGTGAGCAGTTCTTC.

The gene calls are TRBV5-1 and TRBJ2-1, with 11 positions matching TRBD2. There are 17 residues in the CDR3. Trimming at V came to 0 bases and at J to 7 bases, leaving 9 bases not matched to a gene. Germline values: CDR1 SGHRS, CDR2 YFSETQ. CDR3 residues: CASSLDIPSGRKNEQFF. In DNA, the CDR3 is TGCGCCAGCAGCTTGGATATCCCTAGCGGGAGGAAGAATGAGCAGTTCTTC.

V usage is TRBV10-3 and J usage is TRBJ2-1; D is perhaps TRBD2 (5 bases). V dropped 0 bases and J dropped 7 bases, with 7 bases sitting between them. Germline V gives CDR1 ENHRY, CDR2 SYGVKD. This CDR3 comprises 13 residues. The CDR3 sequence: CAISESSGNEQFF. CDR3 bases: TGTGCCATCAGTGAGTCGTCGGGGAATGAGCAGTTCTTC.

This clonotype was found many times. The gene calls are TRBV12-3 or TRBV12-4 and TRBJ2-7; D is unclear. The CDR3 covers 12 residues. The germline V and J ends were trimmed by 1 base and 7 bases, with 8 bases remaining between them. CDR3 residues: CASSLVVGEQYF. In DNA, the CDR3 is TGTGCCAGCAGTTTAGTAGTAGGGGAGCAGTACTTC.

This clonotype was picked up a small number of times. The rearrangement links TRBV5-1 to TRBJ2-2; 8 nucleotides align to TRBD2. The CDR3 contains 19 residues. Germline-derived CDR1 and CDR2 are SGHRS and YFSETQ. V was pared by 1 base and J by 0 bases, with 11 bases of the junction left unmatched. CDR3 protein: CASSLYKASGLANTGELFF. The CDR3, as DNA: TGCGCCAGCAGCTTGTATAAGGCTAGCGGGCTCGCGAACACCGGGGAGCTGTTTTTT.

This clonotype turned up a few times. The genes are TRBV24-1 and TRBJ2-2, with 14 bases identical to TRBD2. Trimming removed 4 bases from V and 3 bases from J; junction bases left unmatched: 12. CDR3 length equals 20 residues. Germline loops: CDR1 KGHDR, CDR2 SFDVKD. The CDR3 DNA reads TGTGCCACCAGTGAACCCACCGGGACTAGCGGGAGATTGGACACCGGGGAGCTGTTTTTT. Encoded protein: CATSEPTGTSGRLDTGELFF.

This clonotype was counted a few times. CDR3 residues: CSAHTGGVGQPQHF. As DNA, the CDR3 is TGCAGTGCTCACACAGGGGGCGTAGGACAGCCCCAGCATTTT. V is TRBV20-1 and J is TRBJ1-5, with 9 positions matching TRBD1. The germline V gene has CDR1 DFQATT and CDR2 SNEGSKA (reference sequence). The CDR3 has 14 residues. V was pared by 5 bases and J by 7 bases, with 9 bases of the junction left unmatched.

The chain links TRBV28 to TRBJ2-1; D gene ambiguous. V gave up 3 bases and J gave up 10 bases, with 10 bases separating them. The germline gives CDR1 MDHEN, CDR2 SYDVKM. The CDR3 totals 12 residues. CDR3 bases: TGTGCCAGCAGTTTTGGGCAGGCGGAGCAGTTCTTC. It encodes CASSFGQAEQFF. Filled out from reference TRBV28 and TRBJ2-1, the complete variable domain reads DVKVTQSSRYLVKRTGEKVFLECVQDMDHENMFWYRQDPGLGLRLIYFSYDVKMKEKGDIPEGYSVSREKKERFSLILESASTNQTSMYLCASSFGQAEQFFGPGTRLTVL.

There are many counts of this clonotype. The chain combines TRBV15 with TRBJ1-5; a weak D match, TRBD1 (5 bases). The V gene lost 2 bases and the J gene lost 2 bases, with 13 bases spanning the gap. Germline V gene sequence: CDR1 LNHNV, CDR2 YYDKDF (reference sequence). The CDR3 spans 16 residues. The DNA for the CDR3 is TGTGCCACCAGCAGAACTCCGCAGGGAGGCAATCAGCCCCAGCATTTT. As protein: CATSRTPQGGNQPQHF.

The CDR3 is CASSLDHGAYEQYF. The DNA for the CDR3 is TGTGCCAGCAGCTTAGATCATGGAGCCTACGAGCAGTACTTC. The rearrangement links TRBV11-2 to TRBJ2-7; no clear D gene. With 0 bases removed from V and 2 bases from J, the gap between germline ends came to 8 bases. Looked up from germline, CDR1 is SGHAT and CDR2 is FQNNGV. The length of the CDR3 is 14 residues. The complete variable domain, with remaining parts taken from reference TRBV11-2 and TRBJ2-7, reads EAGVAQSPRYKIIEKRQSVAFWCNPISGHATLYWYQQILGQGPKLLIQFQNNGVVDDSQLPKDRFSAERLKGVDSTLKIQPAKLEDSAVYLCASSLDHGAYEQYFGPGTRLTVT.

This clonotype was counted only a few times. This chain's CDR3 is CSAPSGGSTDTQYF. The CDR3 DNA is TGCAGTGCTCCTAGCGGAGGTAGCACAGATACGCAGTATTTT. V and J are TRBV20-1 and TRBJ2-3; 7 nucleotides align to TRBD2. J gave up 0 bases and V 5 bases, and 5 bases lay outside the gene matches. Germline V gene data show CDR1 as DFQATT and CDR2 as SNEGSKA (reference sequence). CDR3 size: 14 residues.

This clonotype was recorded many times. The gene calls are TRBV29-1 and TRBJ2-7; D may be TRBD1 (6 bases). Germline lookup yields CDR1 SQVTM and CDR2 ANQGSEA. The CDR3 has 12 residues. V was cut by 6 bases and J by 2 bases, with 11 bases left in between. The CDR3: CSVRQGPYEQYF. The CDR3 DNA is TGCAGCGTACGCCAGGGGCCCTACGAGCAGTACTTC.

The chain couples TRBV29-1 to TRBJ2-7; 7 nucleotides line up with TRBD1. In germline, CDR1 is SQVTM, CDR2 ANQGSEA. Losses at the gene ends were 6 bases for V and 3 bases for J; bases not matched to a gene: 2. This CDR3 has 11 amino acids. CDR3 loop: CSVGQVYEQYF. CDR3 bases: TGCAGCGTAGGACAGGTCTACGAGCAGTACTTC.

This clonotype was seen more than once but under ten times. V gene TRBV15 combines with J gene TRBJ2-7, with TRBD1 identical over 8 bases. The V gene end was trimmed by 0 bases and the J gene end by 6 bases; junction bases not matched to a gene: 7. CDR3 length: 15 amino acids. Germline V gene lookup returns CDR1 LNHNV and CDR2 YYDKDF (reference sequence). CDR3 bases: TGTGCCACCAGCAGAGAATGGGACAGGAAGGGCGAGCAGTACTTC. Its translation: CATSREWDRKGEQYF.

This clonotype was detected ten times or more. The rearrangement links TRBV10-3 to TRBJ2-7; TRBD1 matches 9 bases. The CDR3 is 14 residues long. Germline V gene lookup returns CDR1 ENHRY and CDR2 SYGVKD. J gave up 4 bases and V 5 bases, and 6 bases lay outside the gene matches. The CDR3: CAISQTGQGYEQYF. The DNA for the CDR3 is TGTGCCATCAGTCAAACGGGACAGGGTTACGAGCAGTACTTC.

This clonotype was counted between two and nine times. The chain combines TRBV5-1 with TRBJ2-7; D might be TRBD1 (6 bases). CDR1 and CDR2 from the germline V gene are SGHRS and YFSETQ. The CDR3 has 16 amino acids. V shed 0 bases and J shed 3 bases, with 16 bases lying between them. CDR3 DNA sequence: TGCGCCAGCAGCTTGGACTACCGGGACAAGATCTACGAGCAGTACTTC. This gives the protein CASSLDYRDKIYEQYF.

This clonotype was observed a few times. The rearrangement links TRBV7-6 to TRBJ2-3; 8 bases agree with TRBD2. The V gene's germline CDR1 is SGHVS and CDR2 FNYEAQ. This CDR3 contains 17 residues. V was pared by 5 bases and J by 1 base, with 11 bases of the junction left unmatched. CDR3 bases: TGTGCCAGCAGCGATAGGGCAAGCGGGGGTGGCACAGATACGCAGTATTTT. Translating gives CASSDRASGGGTDTQYF.

There are a few counts of this clonotype. The J gene is TRBJ2-3, the V gene TRBV4-2, with 11 positions matching TRBD1. Germline V gives CDR1 LGHNA, CDR2 YNFKEQ. The CDR3 consists of 17 residues. V was pared by 3 bases and J by 3 bases, with 8 bases of the junction left unmatched. The CDR3 coding sequence is TGTGCCAGCAGCCATACCGGACAGGGGGCACAGACAGATACGCAGTATTTT. It encodes CASSHTGQGAQTDTQYF.